This T cell receptor (beta chain) was sequenced in a study of blood T cell repertoires in COVID-19. Overall study: Collection of acute and convalescent COVID-19 samples took place in the United States, Italy and Spain.

Authors' analysis steps: The assay estimated nucleated cells by amplifying reference gene primers. This table comes from immunoSEQ multiplex PCR, and its TCRdb copy is limited to in-frame clones, with some not included. The V and J calls and clone size were taken over from that table, and D and trimming were inferred from the DNA. The table records approximately 260,000 clones, about 90% of them present only once. There are 15 residues in the CDR3. In germline, CDR1 is SEHNR, CDR2 FQNEAQ (reference sequence). V lost 5 bases, J lost 4 bases, and 10 bases stayed unmatched. Participant ages covered about 18 to 100 years across 25 or so US areas. Each participant's cohort was designated according to participant-reported clinical history.

Sequencing was performed on PBMCs or T cells enriched from blood (not recorded which). This clonotype was obtained from a woman aged 40-49 years with acute COVID-19. The chain joins TRBV7-9 to TRBJ2-7; the match to TRBD2 covers 8 bases. CDR3 region: CASSVSGSGLYEQYF. The CDR3 bases are TGTGCCAGCAGCGTGAGCGGGAGTGGATTATACGAGCAGTACTTC.